This entry lists 29 T cell receptor beta chains sequenced from one sample in a study of T cells after yellow fever vaccination. MiXCR, run by TCRdb on the 5' RACE reads, gives a single entry per CDR3 protein. This table holds approximately 600,000 distinct CDR3 sequences, 9% to 15% found once. The input for sequencing was PBMCs, taken on the day of the yellow fever booster vaccination. These receptors were taken from a young man who received the YFV17D yellow fever vaccine.

This clonotype was observed a handful of times. The CDR3 here is CASSLVGSSGSPYEQYF. DNA of the CDR3: TGTGCCAGCAGCTTAGTAGGCTCGAGCGGGAGCCCCTACGAGCAGTACTTC. The rearrangement uses TRBV7-2 and TRBJ2-7, with 8 nucleotides matching TRBD2. The CDR3 spans 17 residues. Germline V gene data show CDR1 as SGHTA and CDR2 as FQGNSA. The V segment lost 1 base and the J segment 2 bases; nucleotides outside the gene matches: 10.

There are a few counts of this clonotype. The chain uses TRBV28 and TRBJ2-1, with D perhaps matching TRBD2 (5 bases). The ends were cut back, 9 bases at V and 2 bases at J, with 11 bases in the middle. The germline gives CDR1 MDHEN, CDR2 SYDVKM. The CDR3 sequence is 13 residues long. CDR3 sequence (DNA): TGTGCCAGTGCCGGGGTACCCTACAATGAGCAGTTCTTC. Translation: CASAGVPYNEQFF.

The gene calls are TRBV12-3 or TRBV12-4 and TRBJ2-3; no firm D call. Trimming stripped 5 bases from V and 7 bases from J, with 7 bases between. CDR3 size: 11 residues. The CDR3 DNA is TGTGCCAGCAGTCCACTCAATACGCAGTATTTT. Its protein is CASSPLNTQYF.

In this sample, this clonotype turned up a few times. The V and J genes are TRBV6-2 or TRBV6-3 and TRBJ1-3; D call uncertain. V was trimmed by 8 bases and J by 8 bases, leaving 16 bases between them. Germline V gene lookup returns CDR1 MNHEY and CDR2 SVGEGT. There are 13 residues in the CDR3. In DNA form, the CDR3 reads TGTGCCAGCGTAAAGGCGACAAAGCACACCATATATTTT. Encoded protein: CASVKATKHTIYF.

The chain uses TRBV5-5 and TRBJ1-4; D uncertain. V lost 4 bases and J 8 bases, leaving 15 bases between the germline ends. The CDR3 covers 14 residues. The germline V gene has CDR1 SGHKS and CDR2 YYEKEE (reference sequence). The CDR3 region has the DNA TGTGCCAGCAGCCAACTCACGGTCGGAGAAAAACTGTTTTTT. Amino acid sequence: CASSQLTVGEKLFF.

This clonotype has more than one count but fewer than ten. The genes are TRBV5-1 and TRBJ2-1, with a weak D call TRBD1 (6 bases). Germline CDR1 and CDR2: SGHRS and YFSETQ. The length of the CDR3 is 13 residues. The V end lost 0 bases, the J end lost 9 bases, and 10 bases lay between the germline ends. CDR3 amino acids: CASSLVRGGEQFF. The CDR3 DNA follows: TGCGCCAGCAGCTTGGTCAGGGGTGGTGAGCAGTTCTTC.

This clonotype has only a few counts. V usage is TRBV19 and J usage is TRBJ2-5; 7 nucleotides agree with TRBD2. CDR1 and CDR2 from the germline V gene are LNHDA and SQIVND (reference sequence). V lost 4 bases to trimming and J lost 2 bases; unmatched junction nucleotides: 4. The CDR3 covers 14 residues. Here the CDR3 DNA reads TGTGCCAGTAGTAACGGGAGGTTGCAAGAGACCCAGTACTTC. Translation: CASSNGRLQETQYF.

This clonotype showed up many times. V gene TRBV7-2 combines with J gene TRBJ2-5, with 7 bases aligning to TRBD2. This CDR3 region has 14 residues. In germline, CDR1 is SGHTA, CDR2 FQGNSA. The V gene end was trimmed by 5 bases and the J gene end by 2 bases; junction bases not matched to a gene: 5. CDR3 loop: CASSLGLVQETQYF. In nucleotides, the CDR3 is TGTGCCAGCAGCCTTGGACTAGTTCAAGAGACCCAGTACTTC.

This clonotype came up a few times. The rearrangement links TRBV14 to TRBJ2-1; D gene uncertain. The ends were cut back, 0 bases at V and 0 bases at J, with 9 bases in the middle. CDR1 and CDR2 from the germline V gene are SGHDN and FVKESK. The CDR3 loop spans 16 amino acids. The CDR3 bases are TGTGCCAGCAGCCAAGATGACCTCGCCTCCTACAATGAGCAGTTCTTC. This codes for CASSQDDLASYNEQFF.

This clonotype was observed a few times. This rearrangement joins TRBV21-1 to TRBJ1-1; the table's D gene call, TRBD1, was not cross checked with the DNA. TRBV21-1 is a pseudogene. This CDR3 contains 15 residues. CDR3 residues: CASSNNTKPKGEAFF. CDR3 bases: TGTGCCAGCAGCAATAATACCAAACCTAAGGGGGAAGCTTTCTTT.

This clonotype was counted only a few times. The chain has TRBV5-6 and TRBJ2-7; TRBD1 aligns across 7 bases. From germline, CDR1 is SGHDT and CDR2 YYEEEE. Trimming removed 5 bases from V and 6 bases from J; junction bases left unmatched: 14. The CDR3 spans 15 residues. The DNA of the CDR3 is TGTGCCAGCAGTCCACAGGGGCGAGTGTCTGTCGAGCAGTACTTC. It translates to CASSPQGRVSVEQYF.

This clonotype showed up just a few times. The rearrangement links TRBV5-1 to TRBJ2-7; D perhaps matches TRBD1 (5 bases). Trimming took off 0 bases at V and 6 bases at J, with 13 bases between the two ends. CDR1 and CDR2 (germline): SGHRS, YFSETQ. CDR3 length: 14 residues. CDR3 bases: TGCGCCAGCAGCTTGGTCGCAAAAGGGGCCGAGCAGTACTTC. Its translation is CASSLVAKGAEQYF.

In its sample, this clonotype was seen a few times. The V and J genes are TRBV6-5 and TRBJ2-3; D may be TRBD2 (5 bases). The CDR3 length is 14 residues. V dropped 4 bases and J dropped 3 bases, with 11 bases sitting between them. Per the germline V gene, CDR1 is MNHEY and CDR2 is SVGAGI. CDR3 sequence: CASSSAAGTDTQYF. DNA of the CDR3: TGTGCCAGCAGTTCAGCGGCCGGGACAGATACGCAGTATTTT.

This clonotype was seen a handful of times. The chain uses TRBV3-1 and TRBJ2-1; D unresolved. CDR1 and CDR2 from the germline V gene are LGHDT and YNNKEL (reference sequence). The CDR3 totals 12 residues. V shed 0 bases and J shed 9 bases, with 6 bases lying between them. The CDR3 DNA is TGTGCCAGCAGCCAAGATAAGGGTGAGCAGTTCTTC. It is translated as CASSQDKGEQFF.

J is TRBJ2-5 and V is TRBV6-2 or TRBV6-3; D unresolved. Germline lookup yields CDR1 MNHEY and CDR2 SVGEGT. This CDR3 has 15 residues. V lost 7 bases and J lost 5, with 20 bases in between. The CDR3 DNA sequence: TGTGCCAGCACTCCACGGCCAGAGGCGTGGGAGACCCAGTACTTC. Residues: CASTPRPEAWETQYF.

The chain carries TRBV6-5 and TRBJ2-1, with TRBD2 matching over 12 bases. The CDR3 is 15 residues long. With 5 bases clipped from V and 9 bases from J, the junction kept 8 bases outside the gene matches. Per the germline V gene, CDR1 is MNHEY and CDR2 is SVGAGI. DNA for the CDR3: TGTGCCAGCAGTCACGGACTAGCGGGATTTAGTGAGCAGTTCTTC. It encodes CASSHGLAGFSEQFF.

The rearrangement uses TRBV25-1 and TRBJ2-3; D is perhaps TRBD1 or TRBD2 (6 bases each). CDR3 size: 16 residues. V lost 3 bases and J lost 2, with 15 bases in between. From germline, CDR1 is MGHDK and CDR2 SYGVNS. The chain's CDR3 is CASSDSQGRPTDTQYF. In DNA form, the CDR3 reads TGTGCCAGCAGTGATTCCCAGGGGAGGCCCACAGATACGCAGTATTTT.

With regard to this clonotype: The CDR3 ends on some other residue instead of the conserved phenylalanine or tryptophan, so this is likely a read error. As DNA, the CDR3 is TGTGCCAGCAGTTTCGGGACTCCTGGAGGCAGCAATCAGCCCCAGCATTCT. Residues: CASSFGTPGGSNQPQHS. The chain has TRBV12-3 or TRBV12-4 and TRBJ1-5; weak D call: TRBD1 (5 bases). The CDR3 has 17 amino acids. V lost 3 bases, J lost 1 base, and 16 bases lay in between.

There are a few counts of this clonotype. V gene TRBV5-1 combines with J gene TRBJ2-1; TRBD2 matches 9 bases. Looked up from germline, CDR1 is SGHRS and CDR2 is YFSETQ. The CDR3 sequence is 17 residues long. The J segment lost 2 bases and the V segment lost 4 bases, leaving 10 bases of the junction unmatched. The CDR3 coding sequence is TGCGCCAGCAGCCCAACCTCTAGCGGGGATCCCTACAATGAGCAGTTCTTC. Its translation: CASSPTSSGDPYNEQFF. Complete variable domain (other parts from reference TRBV5-1 and TRBJ2-1): KAGVTQTPRYLIKTRGQQVTLSCSPISGHRSVSWYQQTPGQGLQFLFEYFSETQRNKGNFPGRFSGRQFSNSRSEMNVSTLELGDSALYLCASSPTSSGDPYNEQFFGPGTRLTVL.

This clonotype was seen more than once but under ten times. The chain couples TRBV5-1 to TRBJ2-3; a weak D match, TRBD2 (5 bases). CDR3 length: 16 residues. CDR1 and CDR2 from the germline V gene are SGHRS and YFSETQ. V lost 4 bases and J 3 bases, leaving 18 bases between the germline ends. CDR3 amino acids: CASSANGLVVTDTQYF. CDR3 sequence (DNA): TGCGCCAGCAGCGCGAATGGACTCGTAGTTACAGATACGCAGTATTTT.

This sequence joins TRBV5-1 and TRBJ1-5; D gene ambiguous. V dropped 1 base and J dropped 6 bases, with 8 bases sitting between them. The CDR3 is 13 amino acids. Germline-derived CDR1 and CDR2 are SGHRS and YFSETQ. In DNA form, the CDR3 reads TGCGCCAGCAGCTTGAATTTGGGTCAGCCCCAGCATTTT. Protein product: CASSLNLGQPQHF. The whole variable domain, remainder taken from reference TRBV5-1 and TRBJ1-5, is KAGVTQTPRYLIKTRGQQVTLSCSPISGHRSVSWYQQTPGQGLQFLFEYFSETQRNKGNFPGRFSGRQFSNSRSEMNVSTLELGDSALYLCASSLNLGQPQHFGDGTRLSIL.

This chain connects TRBV29-1 to TRBJ2-7; D might be TRBD2 (6 bases). The CDR3 has 15 amino acids. Trimming removed 4 bases at V and 4 bases at J, with 20 bases between. The germline gives CDR1 SQVTM, CDR2 ANQGSEA. DNA of the CDR3: TGCAGCGTTGCTACCCGCCGGCTAGCGCGTTACGAGCAGTACTTC. Its protein product is CSVATRRLARYEQYF.

Only a few counts were recorded for this clonotype. This chain uses TRBV12-3 or TRBV12-4 with TRBJ1-3; D gene ambiguous. The CDR3 runs to 13 residues. V was pared by 7 bases and J by 4 bases, with 11 bases between. CDR3 in DNA: TGTGCCAGCATTCACGCGGGCGGAAACACCATATATTTT. Its protein product is CASIHAGGNTIYF.

This clonotype showed up just a few times. V gene TRBV6-5 combines with J gene TRBJ2-7, with D possibly being TRBD1 (5 bases). The V end was cut by 0 bases, the J end by 1 base, with 19 bases between. Germline V gene sequence: CDR1 MNHEY, CDR2 SVGAGI. There are 18 residues in the CDR3. The CDR3 region has the DNA TGTGCCAGCAGTTACTCCCTTCTTCCCTCGACAGAATCCTACGAGCAGTACTTC. This sequence encodes CASSYSLLPSTESYEQYF.

The chain links TRBV29-1 to TRBJ2-1; D is ambiguous. CDR3 length: 13 amino acids. V was shortened by 6 bases and J by 2 bases, with 11 bases between the two germline ends. CDR1 and CDR2 (germline): SQVTM, ANQGSEA. The CDR3 loop is CSVKGWAYNEQFF. CDR3 nucleotide sequence: TGCAGCGTGAAGGGCTGGGCCTACAATGAGCAGTTCTTC.

This clonotype was detected a few times. V usage is TRBV5-6 and J usage is TRBJ2-7; D unresolved. CDR3 length: 14 residues. With 4 bases removed from V and 2 bases from J, the gap between germline ends came to 13 bases. Germline CDR1 is SGHDT and CDR2 is YYEEEE. CDR3 coding DNA: TGTGCCAGCAGCGGCCCAGAGAACCCCTACGAGCAGTACTTC. Translated: CASSGPENPYEQYF.

This clonotype came up a few times. The CDR3 protein is CAISSQTDTQYF. Here the CDR3 DNA reads TGTGCCATCAGTTCGCAGACAGATACGCAGTATTTT. The chain is built from TRBV10-3 and TRBJ2-3, with D unclear. V lost 5 bases, J lost 3 bases, and 6 bases lay in between. This CDR3 has 12 residues. Germline V gene sequence: CDR1 ENHRY, CDR2 SYGVKD.

The chain links TRBV20-1 to TRBJ2-7, with D possibly matching TRBD2 (6 bases). Germline loops: CDR1 DFQATT, CDR2 SNEGSKA (reference sequence). Trimming stripped 2 bases from V and 6 bases from J, with 20 bases between. The CDR3 spans 15 residues. The CDR3 sequence is CSARFPRDLRPEQYF. CDR3 coding DNA: TGCAGTGCTAGATTCCCCCGGGACTTGCGTCCCGAGCAGTACTTC.

This clonotype has a handful of counts. This chain connects TRBV5-1 to TRBJ2-3, with D possibly matching TRBD1 (7 bases). The CDR3 is made up of 15 amino acids. V gave up 5 bases and J gave up 4 bases, with 17 bases separating them. Germline lookup yields CDR1 SGHRS and CDR2 YFSETQ. The CDR3 here is CASRIVQGRSDTQYF. DNA of the CDR3: TGCGCCAGCAGAATAGTACAGGGGAGGTCAGATACGCAGTATTTT.